This is a list of T cell receptor beta chains from one sample in a study of vaccination and CD4 T cells after COVID-19. TCRdb independently ran MiXCR on the PCR reads; one entry per CDR3 protein. The table includes about 17,000 distinct CDR3 sequences, about 54% detected once. Their specific antigens are unknown. Sequencing was carried out using CD4+ T cells from blood, cultured in vitro. The receptors shown here come from a human donor who had recovered from COVID-19. Both conserved end residues are part of each CDR3. A D gene is named only where the DNA matches it firmly. Clone sizes are given selectively: once, few, many, or a class where the clone is expanded.

j_gene	abundance	d_gene	v_gene	CDR3nt	CDR3aa
TRBJ2-7	.	TRBD2	TRBV7-2	TGTGCCAGCAGCCAGCTTGGGGCGGGGGGGCCTTACGAGCAGTACTTC	CASSQLGAGGPYEQYF
TRBJ1-1	.	.	TRBV18	TGTGCCAGCTCACCGCTAACGGGGAACACTGAAGCTTTCTTT	CASSPLTGNTEAFF
TRBJ1-4	.	.	TRBV20-1	TGCAGTGCTAGTCGGGGTCTTAATGAAAAACTGTTTTTT	CSASRGLNEKLFF
TRBJ2-7	.	TRBD1	TRBV18	TGTGCCAGCTCACCGGACAGGGGGCGTCACGAGCAGTACTTC	CASSPDRGRHEQYF
TRBJ2-3	.	TRBD2	TRBV20-1	TGCAGTGCTAGAATCAGACTAGCGGGGAACACAGATACGCAGTATTTT	CSARIRLAGNTDTQYF
TRBJ1-4	.	.	TRBV6-4	TGTGCCACCCGCATCGACCGGGACGGCACGCATGAAAAACTGTTTTTT	CATRIDRDGTHEKLFF
TRBJ2-7	few	.	TRBV24-1	TGTGCCACCAGTGATTCGGGGGCCACACGACGCGAGCAGTACTTC	CATSDSGATRREQYF
TRBJ2-2	few	.	TRBV5-1	TGCGCCAGCAGCAGGGATTACACCGGGGAGCTGTTTTTT	CASSRDYTGELFF
TRBJ2-5	.	.	TRBV19	TGTGCCAGTAGATCCGGGGCAGAAACTAGGGGGACCCAGTACTTC	CASRSGAETRGTQYF
TRBJ1-1	few	TRBD1	TRBV6-2/TRBV6-3	TGTGCCAGGGACAGGGGAAAGGGACCCGAAGCTTTCTTT	CARDRGKGPEAFF
TRBJ2-3	large	.	TRBV11-2	TGTGCCAGCAGCTTAGCGGCAGATACGCAGTATTTT	CASSLAADTQYF
TRBJ1-2	.	TRBD1	TRBV15	TGTGCCACCAGCCAGGACAGGGCGGGCGGCTACACCTTC	CATSQDRAGGYTF
TRBJ1-2	.	.	TRBV20-1	TGCAGTGCTAGCACATATGGCTACACCTTC	CSASTYGYTF
TRBJ2-3	.	TRBD1	TRBV4-1	TGCGCCAGCAGCCGCTATACATTGGGACAGGTATCAGATACGCAGTATTTT	CASSRYTLGQVSDTQYF
TRBJ1-6	.	.	TRBV10-1	TGCGCCAGCAGTGGCAGGAAGGAGTTTTATAATTCACCCCTCCACTTT	CASSGRKEFYNSPLHF